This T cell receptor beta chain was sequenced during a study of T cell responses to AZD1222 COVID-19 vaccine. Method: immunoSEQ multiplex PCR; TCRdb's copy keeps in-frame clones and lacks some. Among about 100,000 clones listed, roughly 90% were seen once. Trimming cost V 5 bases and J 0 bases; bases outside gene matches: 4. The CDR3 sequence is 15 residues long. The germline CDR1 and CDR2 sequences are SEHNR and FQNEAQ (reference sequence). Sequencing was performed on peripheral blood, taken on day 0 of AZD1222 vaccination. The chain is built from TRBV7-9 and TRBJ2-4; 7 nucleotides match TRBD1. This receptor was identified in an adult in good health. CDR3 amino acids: CASSKGQVAKNIQYF. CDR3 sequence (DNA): TGTGCCAGCAGCAAAGGACAGGTAGCCAAAAACATTCAGTACTTC. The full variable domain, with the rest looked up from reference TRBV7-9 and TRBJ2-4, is DTGVSQNPRHKITKRGQNVTFRCDPISEHNRLYWYRQTLGQGPEFLTYFQNEAQLEKSRLLSDRFSAERPKGSFSTLEIQRTEQGDSAMYLCASSKGQVAKNIQYFGAGTRLSVL.